The rows below give T cell receptor beta chains drawn from one sample of a study of OX40 agonist ivuxolimab in advanced cancers. TCRdb keeps only in-frame clones here, not all; method: immunoSEQ multiplex PCR. The table lists almost 70,000 clones, 90% of them singletons. The material was CD4+ or CD8+ T cells sorted from blood, obtained in a trial of the OX40 agonist ivuxolimab. The receptors stem from an adult with an advanced solid tumor such as melanoma, head and neck, liver or kidney cancer. Both conserved end residues are part of each CDR3. A D gene is named only where the DNA matches it firmly. Size tells how often a clone was seen (once, few, many) or the class of an expanded clone, and some rows leave it out.

D gene: -; clone size: -; V gene: TRBV4-1; J gene: TRBJ1-5; CDR3 DNA: TGCGCCAGCAGCCAGGTTCAGTGGAGCAATCAGCCCCAGCATTTT; CDR3 protein: CASSQVQWSNQPQHF
D gene: TRBD2; clone size: -; V gene: TRBV18; J gene: TRBJ2-1; CDR3 DNA: TGTGCCAGTTCCCTTAGCGGGAGGGCCAACAATGAGCAGTTCTTC; CDR3 protein: CASSLSGRANNEQFF
D gene: -; clone size: -; V gene: TRBV14; J gene: TRBJ2-1; CDR3 DNA: TGTGCCAGCAGCCAAGATCACGATGAGCAGTTCTTC; CDR3 protein: CASSQDHDEQFF
D gene: -; clone size: -; V gene: TRBV5-1; J gene: TRBJ2-5; CDR3 DNA: TGCGCCAGCAGCTTGCCCCAAGAGACCCAGTACTTC; CDR3 protein: CASSLPQETQYF
D gene: TRBD2; clone size: -; V gene: TRBV6-1; J gene: TRBJ2-7; CDR3 DNA: TGTGCCAGCAGTGAACCGACTAGCGGGACCTACGAGCAGTACTTC; CDR3 protein: CASSEPTSGTYEQYF
D gene: TRBD1; clone size: -; V gene: TRBV18; J gene: TRBJ1-5; CDR3 DNA: TGTGCCAGCTCATCAGGACAGGTTCGGAGCAATCAGCCCCAGCATTTT; CDR3 protein: CASSSGQVRSNQPQHF
D gene: -; clone size: -; V gene: TRBV10-3; J gene: TRBJ1-4; CDR3 DNA: TGTGCCATCAGCTCACCCCCGGACGCACCAAGGGGTGAAAAACTGTTTTTT; CDR3 protein: CAISSPPDAPRGEKLFF
D gene: -; clone size: -; V gene: TRBV7-9; J gene: TRBJ1-1; CDR3 DNA: TGTGCCAGCAGCTTAGGTGACAGGCGGAACACTGAAGCTTTCTTT; CDR3 protein: CASSLGDRRNTEAFF
D gene: TRBD1; clone size: -; V gene: TRBV28; J gene: TRBJ1-1; CDR3 DNA: TGTGCCAGCAACCGGATACAGGGGATTGGCGCTGAAGCTTTCTTT; CDR3 protein: CASNRIQGIGAEAFF
D gene: -; clone size: -; V gene: TRBV28; J gene: TRBJ1-3; CDR3 DNA: TGTGCCAGCAGTCGCCCGACAGAATCTGGAAACACCATATATTTT; CDR3 protein: CASSRPTESGNTIYF
D gene: -; clone size: -; V gene: TRBV18; J gene: TRBJ2-5; CDR3 DNA: TGTGCCAGCTCACCTCGGGCCAGACAAGAGACCCAGTACTTC; CDR3 protein: CASSPRARQETQYF
D gene: TRBD2; clone size: -; V gene: TRBV18; J gene: TRBJ2-7; CDR3 DNA: TGTGCCAGCTCAGCTAGCGGGAGCTACGAGCAGTACTTC; CDR3 protein: CASSASGSYEQYF
D gene: -; clone size: -; V gene: TRBV7-9; J gene: TRBJ2-5; CDR3 DNA: TGTGCCAGCAGCATAGAGGGGACCCAGTACTTC; CDR3 protein: CASSIEGTQYF
D gene: -; clone size: -; V gene: TRBV18; J gene: TRBJ1-2; CDR3 DNA: TGTGCCAGCTCACCAGGGGCGGCTAACTATGGCTACACCTTC; CDR3 protein: CASSPGAANYGYTF
D gene: -; clone size: once; V gene: TRBV5-4; J gene: TRBJ2-7; CDR3 DNA: TGTGCCAGCAGCAGAAGTTGGTCGGGAGAGCTCGAGCAGTACTTC; CDR3 protein: CASSRSWSGELEQYF
D gene: TRBD2; clone size: -; V gene: TRBV7-7; J gene: TRBJ2-5; CDR3 DNA: TGTGCTAGCAGCACCCGGGCGGGAGATGTAGAGACCCAGTACTTC; CDR3 protein: CASSTRAGDVETQYF
D gene: -; clone size: once; V gene: TRBV7-2; J gene: TRBJ2-5; CDR3 DNA: TGTGCCAGCAGCTTAGTAAGAGAGACCCAGTACTTC; CDR3 protein: CASSLVRETQYF
D gene: -; clone size: -; V gene: TRBV19; J gene: TRBJ1-5; CDR3 DNA: TGTGCCAGTAGTCCAATTGGGGGGTCGAGGGTTTGGAATCAGCCCCAGCATTTT; CDR3 protein: CASSPIGGSRVWNQPQHF
D gene: -; clone size: once; V gene: TRBV21-1; J gene: TRBJ2-7; CDR3 DNA: TGTGCCAGCAGCAAAGGGGGCAGGGCGAAGGTACATCCCTACGAGCAGTACTTC; CDR3 protein: CASSKGGRAKVHPYEQYF
D gene: -; clone size: -; V gene: TRBV18; J gene: TRBJ2-7; CDR3 DNA: TGTGCCAGCTCACCACCGTTCCGACGAGACGAGCAGTACTTC; CDR3 protein: CASSPPFRRDEQYF
D gene: TRBD1; clone size: -; V gene: TRBV4-3; J gene: TRBJ2-7; CDR3 DNA: TGCGCCAGCAGCCGATATAGGGGGACAGGGGACGAGCAGTACTTC; CDR3 protein: CASSRYRGTGDEQYF
D gene: -; clone size: once; V gene: TRBV15; J gene: TRBJ2-5; CDR3 DNA: TGTGCCACCAGCAGAGATCAGGCTAGCAGAGAGACCCAGTACTTC; CDR3 protein: CATSRDQASRETQYF
D gene: TRBD2; clone size: -; V gene: TRBV5-1; J gene: TRBJ2-4; CDR3 DNA: TGCGCCAGCAGCTTGGTGGGAGCGGGAGGGTCGGGAAACATTCAGTACTTC; CDR3 protein: CASSLVGAGGSGNIQYF
D gene: TRBD2; clone size: -; V gene: TRBV7-2; J gene: TRBJ2-1; CDR3 DNA: TGTGCCAGCAGCTTAGGACTAGCGGAGGGTGGTGAGCAGTTCTTC; CDR3 protein: CASSLGLAEGGEQFF
D gene: TRBD2; clone size: -; V gene: TRBV7-8; J gene: TRBJ2-3; CDR3 DNA: TGTGCCAGCAGCATTAGCGGGAATAAAGATACGCAGTATTTT; CDR3 protein: CASSISGNKDTQYF
D gene: -; clone size: -; V gene: TRBV27; J gene: TRBJ2-4; CDR3 DNA: TGTGCCAGCAGCTCCTGGACGGGCAACAAAAACATTCAGTACTTC; CDR3 protein: CASSSWTGNKNIQYF
D gene: -; clone size: -; V gene: TRBV6-5; J gene: TRBJ1-2; CDR3 DNA: TGTGCCAGCAGGGGACCGGGAGTCTATGGCTACACCTTC; CDR3 protein: CASRGPGVYGYTF
D gene: -; clone size: once; V gene: TRBV25-1; J gene: TRBJ2-1; CDR3 DNA: TGTGCCAGCAGTGGATTCGGGTTGGGCGAGCAGTTCTTC; CDR3 protein: CASSGFGLGEQFF
D gene: -; clone size: -; V gene: TRBV5-1; J gene: TRBJ2-5; CDR3 DNA: TGCGCCAGCAGATGGGAGGGGGCGGATGAGACCCAGTACTTC; CDR3 protein: CASRWEGADETQYF
D gene: TRBD1; clone size: -; V gene: TRBV12-5; J gene: TRBJ1-2; CDR3 DNA: TGTGCTAGTGGTTTGGGGGACAGCGGCTACACCTTC; CDR3 protein: CASGLGDSGYTF
D gene: -; clone size: once; V gene: TRBV5-8; J gene: TRBJ2-5; CDR3 DNA: TGTGCCAGCAGCCCCGGTAGCGTGAACCAAGAGACCCAGTACTTC; CDR3 protein: CASSPGSVNQETQYF
D gene: TRBD1; clone size: -; V gene: TRBV9; J gene: TRBJ2-7; CDR3 DNA: TGTGCCAGCAGCGTACGGCCAGGGGGCATCGACGAGCAGTACTTC; CDR3 protein: CASSVRPGGIDEQYF
D gene: -; clone size: -; V gene: TRBV7-7; J gene: TRBJ2-6; CDR3 DNA: TGTGCCAGCAGCGAGTTTGGGCCACAAAGTCGGGCCAACGTCCTGACTTTC; CDR3 protein: CASSEFGPQSRANVLTF
D gene: TRBD1; clone size: -; V gene: TRBV4-2; J gene: TRBJ2-6; CDR3 DNA: TGTGCCAGCAGCCCGGACAGGGCTGGGGCCAACGTCCTGACTTTC; CDR3 protein: CASSPDRAGANVLTF
D gene: -; clone size: -; V gene: TRBV10-2; J gene: TRBJ2-1; CDR3 DNA: TGCGCCAGCAGTGAAGGGTACAATGAGCAGTTCTTC; CDR3 protein: CASSEGYNEQFF
D gene: -; clone size: -; V gene: TRBV7-8; J gene: TRBJ1-1; CDR3 DNA: TGTGCCAGCAGCTTCCAGGGTGAGATGCGAGGCACTGAAGCTTTCTTT; CDR3 protein: CASSFQGEMRGTEAFF
D gene: TRBD1; clone size: -; V gene: TRBV11-2; J gene: TRBJ2-7; CDR3 DNA: TGTGCCAGCAGGCCGGGACAGGGCTACGAGCAGTACTTC; CDR3 protein: CASRPGQGYEQYF
D gene: -; clone size: -; V gene: TRBV5-6; J gene: TRBJ1-5; CDR3 DNA: TGTGCCAGCAGCTTGTCGAGAGGCAGGCAAGGTGGCAATCAGCCCCAGCATTTT; CDR3 protein: CASSLSRGRQGGNQPQHF
D gene: -; clone size: -; V gene: TRBV6-5; J gene: TRBJ2-1; CDR3 DNA: TGTGCCAGCATCCCCTCGAAAGGTAGATATAGTGAGCAGTTCTTC; CDR3 protein: CASIPSKGRYSEQFF
D gene: TRBD2; clone size: -; V gene: TRBV19; J gene: TRBJ2-5; CDR3 DNA: TGTGCCACCCGGGGGGAAGAGACCCAGTACTTC; CDR3 protein: CATRGEETQYF
D gene: -; clone size: -; V gene: TRBV5-8; J gene: TRBJ2-5; CDR3 DNA: TGTGCCAGCAGCTTGGTGGGCATCCGTGGGGAGACCCAGTACTTC; CDR3 protein: CASSLVGIRGETQYF
D gene: -; clone size: once; V gene: TRBV5-1; J gene: TRBJ1-1; CDR3 DNA: TGCGCCAGCAGCTCCGGGACGCCTCGGGAAGCTTTCTTT; CDR3 protein: CASSSGTPREAFF
D gene: -; clone size: few; V gene: TRBV6-1; J gene: TRBJ2-1; CDR3 DNA: TGTGCCAGCAGTGGAGGGACACTATCACAGATTTCCTACAATGAGCAGTTCTTC; CDR3 protein: CASSGGTLSQISYNEQFF
D gene: TRBD2; clone size: -; V gene: TRBV10-2; J gene: TRBJ2-1; CDR3 DNA: TGCGCCAGCTACCCTGGGACTAGCGGGAGCATTGAGCAGTTCTTC; CDR3 protein: CASYPGTSGSIEQFF
D gene: -; clone size: -; V gene: TRBV15; J gene: TRBJ2-5; CDR3 DNA: TGTGCCACCAGCAGAAATGGAAGGCGGGATCAAGAGACCCAGTACTTC; CDR3 protein: CATSRNGRRDQETQYF
D gene: -; clone size: -; V gene: TRBV29-1; J gene: TRBJ2-1; CDR3 DNA: TGCAGCGTTGAAGAAGGGATAGCCGATGAGCAGTTCTTC; CDR3 protein: CSVEEGIADEQFF
D gene: -; clone size: -; V gene: TRBV12-2; J gene: TRBJ2-7; CDR3 DNA: TGTGCAAGTCGCTCCCCCCCCCTCGAGCAGTACTTC; CDR3 protein: CASRSPPLEQYF
D gene: -; clone size: -; V gene: TRBV28; J gene: TRBJ1-2; CDR3 DNA: TGTGCCAGCAGCCCCGGCGGGGCTACAAACTATGGCTACACCTTC; CDR3 protein: CASSPGGATNYGYTF
D gene: TRBD2; clone size: -; V gene: TRBV25-1; J gene: TRBJ2-7; CDR3 DNA: TGTGCCAGCAGTGCACCGGGACTAGCGGGAGGGAGCTCCTACGAGCAGTACTTC; CDR3 protein: CASSAPGLAGGSSYEQYF
D gene: -; clone size: -; V gene: TRBV2; J gene: TRBJ1-2; CDR3 DNA: TGTGCCAGCAACGACCGTGGACAGAATGCGTATGGCTACACCTTC; CDR3 protein: CASNDRGQNAYGYTF
D gene: TRBD1; clone size: -; V gene: TRBV28; J gene: TRBJ1-5; CDR3 DNA: TGTGCCAGCAGCCCCCCGGGACAGGGGCCCAATCAGCCCCAGCATTTT; CDR3 protein: CASSPPGQGPNQPQHF
D gene: -; clone size: -; V gene: TRBV6-5; J gene: TRBJ2-2; CDR3 DNA: TGTGCCAGCAGTTACTCACTGGAGAACACCGGGGAGCTGTTTTTT; CDR3 protein: CASSYSLENTGELFF
D gene: TRBD1; clone size: -; V gene: TRBV14; J gene: TRBJ2-3; CDR3 DNA: TGTGCCAGCAGCTTTGACAGGGGGAAGGCAGATACGCAGTATTTT; CDR3 protein: CASSFDRGKADTQYF
D gene: -; clone size: -; V gene: TRBV20-1; J gene: TRBJ1-2; CDR3 DNA: TGCAGTGCATTCAGGGATGGCTACACCTTC; CDR3 protein: CSAFRDGYTF
D gene: -; clone size: -; V gene: TRBV7-2; J gene: TRBJ2-7; CDR3 DNA: TGTGCCAGCAGCCCGGGTCCTGCTATCTACGAGCAGTACTTC; CDR3 protein: CASSPGPAIYEQYF
D gene: -; clone size: -; V gene: TRBV11-2; J gene: TRBJ2-7; CDR3 DNA: TGTGCCAGCAGCTTCTCCTACGAGCAGTACTTC; CDR3 protein: CASSFSYEQYF
D gene: -; clone size: -; V gene: TRBV7-3; J gene: TRBJ1-5; CDR3 DNA: TGTGCCAGCAGCTTAACAGGGGGTCAGCCCCAGCATTTT; CDR3 protein: CASSLTGGQPQHF
D gene: -; clone size: few; V gene: TRBV9; J gene: TRBJ1-2; CDR3 DNA: TGTGCCAGCAGCGTAGTATCGTGGGGTGGCTACACCTTC; CDR3 protein: CASSVVSWGGYTF
D gene: TRBD2; clone size: -; V gene: TRBV13; J gene: TRBJ2-1; CDR3 DNA: TGTGCCAGCAGCTTCCGACTAGCGGGAGGGCCGGGGAGCGATGAGCAGTTCTTC; CDR3 protein: CASSFRLAGGPGSDEQFF
D gene: -; clone size: once; V gene: TRBV19; J gene: TRBJ1-5; CDR3 DNA: TGTGCCAGTACCCCGCTGGAGGGAAGTCAGCCCCAGCATTTT; CDR3 protein: CASTPLEGSQPQHF